The 7 T cell receptor beta chains listed next were all sequenced from one sample in a study of blood T cell repertoires in COVID-19. This table comes from immunoSEQ multiplex PCR, and its TCRdb copy is limited to in-frame clones, with some not included. The table includes hundreds of thousands of clones, 80% to 90% detected once. Material for sequencing was PBMCs or T cells enriched from blood (not recorded which). The origin of the receptors is a man aged 25-40 years who had recovered from COVID-19.

CDR3 in amino acids: CASSFSGGYRYGYTF. The CDR3 DNA reads as TGTGCCAGCAGCTTCTCCGGGGGGTATCGGTATGGCTACACCTTC. This chain joins TRBV7-8 and TRBJ1-2; a weak D match, TRBD1 (5 bases). The CDR3 has 15 amino acids. The V gene lost 3 bases and the J gene lost 5 bases, with 16 bases spanning the gap. Germline assignment: CDR1 SGHVS and CDR2 FQNEAQ.

The genes are TRBV19 and TRBJ2-1, with 9 bases aligning to TRBD2. The CDR3 consists of 16 residues. After removal of 3 bases from V and 7 bases from J, the junction contained 10 bases not matched to a gene. Per the germline V gene, CDR1 is LNHDA and CDR2 is SQIVND (reference sequence). The CDR3 nucleotides are TGTGCCAGTAGTATCTGGCGTCTAGCGGGGAAAAATGAGCAGTTCTTC. It codes for CASSIWRLAGKNEQFF.

The genes are TRBV3-1 (or the pseudogene TRBV3-2) and TRBJ2-1; 8 nucleotides align to TRBD2. Germline loops: CDR1 LGHDT, CDR2 YNNKEL (reference sequence). CDR3 length equals 15 residues. With V trimmed by 4 bases and J by 4 bases, 6 bases remained unmatched. DNA for the CDR3: TGTGCCAGCAGCCTAAGCGGGGGTCCTTACAATGAGCAGTTCTTC. This codes for CASSLSGGPYNEQFF.

The rearrangement joins TRBV5-6 to TRBJ1-1, with 10 bases fitting TRBD1. V lost 4 bases and J lost 1; bases outside the gene matches: 4. The CDR3 spans 15 residues. Germline V lookup: CDR1 SGHDT, CDR2 YYEEEE. The DNA for the CDR3 is TGTGCCAGCAGCCCCAGGACAGGGGGGAACACTGAAGCTTTCTTT. Amino acid sequence: CASSPRTGGNTEAFF.

The J gene is TRBJ2-7, the V gene TRBV13; possible D gene TRBD2, 7 bases. Germline CDR1 reads PRHDT; CDR2 reads FYEKMQ (reference sequence). With 1 base removed from V and 3 bases from J, the gap between germline ends came to 13 bases. The CDR3 loop spans 15 amino acids. The CDR3 region is CASSLVSGGRYEQYF. DNA for the CDR3: TGTGCCAGCAGCTTAGTTTCGGGGGGCCGCTACGAGCAGTACTTC.

The rearrangement joins TRBV6-5 to TRBJ2-7; 7 nucleotides match TRBD1. In germline, CDR1 is MNHEY, CDR2 SVGAGI. With 8 bases clipped from V and 1 base from J, the junction kept 8 bases outside the gene matches. The CDR3 contains 14 residues. CDR3 DNA: TGTGCCAGCGTCGATACAGGGGTTTCCTACGAGCAGTACTTC. This sequence encodes CASVDTGVSYEQYF.

The rearrangement links TRBV5-8 to TRBJ1-1, with TRBD1 matching over 8 bases. CDR3 length: 13 residues. Germline CDR1 is SGHTS and CDR2 is YDEGEE. V dropped 1 base and J dropped 6; count of bases not matched to a gene: 2. Written as DNA, the CDR3 is TGTGCCAGCAGCTTGACAGGGGGGTCTGAAGCTTTCTTT. Residues: CASSLTGGSEAFF.